This T cell receptor beta chain was found in a study of cytomegalovirus exposure and HLA in healthy donors. This clone was seen a handful of times. Its cognate antigen is unknown. Healthy bone marrow donors formed the donor group. Likely unrecorded immune exposures existed in these nominally healthy donors. Whole-study results and caveats: Specific recognition of CMV antigens was confirmed in vitro for three chains (all CMV-associated). Earlier findings revealed that most TCR beta V segments proved productive either about 87% or about 30% of the time.

The PCR was carried out with 60 Vbeta primers and 13 Jbeta primers. The method was immunoSEQ multiplex PCR; TCRdb's version includes in-frame clones alone and lacks a portion of them. Here the sample spans roughly 100,000 clones, approximately 82% being singletons. This CDR3 has 20 residues. This chain links TRBV1 with TRBJ2-3; the table's D gene call, TRBD2, was not cross checked with the DNA. TRBV1 is listed as a pseudogene. Input material: PBMCs. The source is a man aged 40-49 years in good health and CMV-seronegative. This CDR3 reads CTSSLLAGVPNPRSTDTQYF. The CDR3 nucleotides are TGCACCAGCAGCCTCCTAGCGGGGGTTCCCAACCCGAGATCCACAGATACGCAGTATTTT.